The T cell receptor (beta chain) described here comes from a study of neoadjuvant anti-PD-1 for oral cavity cancer. Notes on the study in general: Each response group had just a few patients in TCR analyses.

The V gene's germline CDR1 is SEHNR and CDR2 FQNEAQ (reference sequence). V shed 2 bases and J 3 bases; nucleotides not matched to a gene: 1. This CDR3 comprises 14 residues. The patients had HPV-negative, locally advanced oral cavity squamous cell carcinoma. Sequencing used immunoSEQ multiplex PCR; TCRdb keeps in-frame clones, though not all of them. The sample includes 16,000 or so clones, approximately 70% seen only once; the top ten take 2.6%. A word on this clone: What it recognizes is unknown.

This receptor was obtained from a person between 40 and 85 years old with oral cavity squamous cell carcinoma. The sequences come from PBMCs, collected before nivolumab (anti-PD-1) treatment. This chain links TRBV7-9 with TRBJ2-7, with 10 bases identical to TRBD2. CDR3 in amino acids: CASSLSGRVYEQYF. The CDR3 nucleotides are TGTGCCAGCAGCTTAAGCGGGAGGGTCTACGAGCAGTACTTC.